The clone carrying this TCR beta chain was seen at least ten times. Its target is unknown. This entry belongs to a study of shared clonotypes between healthy human individuals. Overall study findings and caveats: Clonotype sharing levels among donors were expected to vary with sequencing depth.

Profiled with immunoSEQ multiplex PCR; TCRdb holds only in-frame clones, not every one. In the table there are 75,000 to 100,000 clones, around 43% of which are singletons. The clonotype comes from a woman aged 40 to 50 in good health. Some clones in this sample may be carry-over from other donors' samples. Sequencing was done on a sample of PBMCs.

CDR3 coding DNA: TGCAGCGTCATCCGGGACTCCTCCTACGAGCAGTACTTC. This encodes CSVIRDSSYEQYF. The J gene is TRBJ2-7, the V gene TRBV29-1; the D gene is possibly TRBD2 (6 bases). With 6 bases removed from V and 0 bases from J, the gap between germline ends came to 12 bases. CDR1 is SQVTM and CDR2 is ANQGSEA in the germline V gene. This CDR3 comprises 13 residues.